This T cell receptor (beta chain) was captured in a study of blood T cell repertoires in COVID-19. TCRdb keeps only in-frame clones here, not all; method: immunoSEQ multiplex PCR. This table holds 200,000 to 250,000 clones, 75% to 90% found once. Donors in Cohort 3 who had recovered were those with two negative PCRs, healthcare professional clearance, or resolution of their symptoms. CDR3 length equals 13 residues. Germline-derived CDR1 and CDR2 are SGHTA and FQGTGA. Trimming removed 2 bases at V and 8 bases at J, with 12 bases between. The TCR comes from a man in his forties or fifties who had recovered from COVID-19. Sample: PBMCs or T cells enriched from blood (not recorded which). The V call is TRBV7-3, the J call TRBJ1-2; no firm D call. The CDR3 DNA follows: TGTGCCAGCAGCTTAGCCAGCGGAGAGGGCTACACCTTC. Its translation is CASSLASGEGYTF.